A selection of T cell receptor beta chains follows, all from one sample in a study of blood T cell repertoires in COVID-19. Measured with immunoSEQ multiplex PCR; TCRdb has only the in-frame clones, and not every one. In the table there are some 100,000 clones, roughly 80% of which are singletons. The sequenced material came from peripheral blood. The receptors come from a human donor in a cohort sampled during active or convalescent COVID-19. Both conserved end residues are part of each CDR3. A D gene is named only where the DNA matches it firmly. Clone sizes are given selectively: once, few, many, or a class where the clone is expanded.

V gene,J gene,D gene,clone size,CDR3 DNA,CDR3 protein
TRBV5-8,TRBJ1-2,.,.,TGTGCCAGCAGCTTGGGGCCGGGCTACACCTTC,CASSLGPGYTF
TRBV27,TRBJ2-7,.,.,TGTGCCAGCAGTTTTAGCGCCCTCTACGAGCAGTACTTC,CASSFSALYEQYF
TRBV25-1,TRBJ2-3,TRBD2,.,TGTGCCAGCAGTGAGTGGGCGGGAGGGAGCACAGATACGCAGTATTTT,CASSEWAGGSTDTQYF
TRBV6-5,TRBJ2-7,.,.,TGTGCCAGCAGTTACAGTCCCCGGGGTCTCTACGAGCAGTACTTC,CASSYSPRGLYEQYF
TRBV18,TRBJ2-7,TRBD1,.,TGTGCCAGCTCAAGCACCGGGACAGGAACCTACGAGCAGTACTTC,CASSSTGTGTYEQYF
TRBV4-1,TRBJ2-5,TRBD2,.,TGCGCCAGCAGCCAAGACAAATCCAGCGGGAGCCAAGAGACCCAGTACTTC,CASSQDKSSGSQETQYF
TRBV11-2,TRBJ2-7,TRBD1,few,TGTGCCAGCAGCTTAGTGCGACAGGGCCGTTACGAGCAGTACTTC,CASSLVRQGRYEQYF
TRBV12-3/TRBV12-4,TRBJ1-2,.,.,TGTGCCAGCAGTACGGGGTTCTATGGCTACACCTTC,CASSTGFYGYTF
TRBV19,TRBJ1-5,.,.,TGTGCCAGTAGTATATCGGAGTATAGCAATCAGCCCCAGCATTTT,CASSISEYSNQPQHF
TRBV28,TRBJ1-6,.,.,TGTGCCAGCAGGGGGGCAGGCTATAATTCACCCCTCCACTTT,CASRGAGYNSPLHF
TRBV9,TRBJ1-6,TRBD1,.,TGTGCCAGCAGCTCGGGACAGCGAAGCTCCTATAATTCACCCCTCCACTTT,CASSSGQRSSYNSPLHF
TRBV7-3,TRBJ2-1,TRBD2,.,TGTGCCAGCAGCTCGACTAGCCAACGGATGGGGAATGAGCAGTTCTTC,CASSSTSQRMGNEQFF
TRBV14,TRBJ2-4,TRBD2,.,TGTGCCAGCAGCCAAGGGGGACTAGCGGAGGGGAAAAACATTCAGTACTTC,CASSQGGLAEGKNIQYF
TRBV3-1/TRBV3-2,TRBJ1-4,TRBD1,.,TGTGCCAGCAGCCATCAGACAGGGCGACTGGGCGAAAAACTGTTTTTT,CASSHQTGRLGEKLFF
TRBV28,TRBJ1-5,.,.,TGTGCCAGCAGTTGGTACAGTAATCAGCCCCAGCATTTT,CASSWYSNQPQHF
TRBV5-4,TRBJ2-2,TRBD1,few,TGTGCCAGCAGCTTATATGGGACAGCGAACACCGGGGAGCTGTTTTTT,CASSLYGTANTGELFF
TRBV5-1,TRBJ2-2,TRBD1,.,TGCGCCAGCAGCTCCCAGAGGGGACAGGGGTATGGCGGGGAGCTGTTTTTT,CASSSQRGQGYGGELFF
TRBV19,TRBJ2-7,.,.,TGTGCCAGTAGTGCGAGACGGGGTGCCTCCTACGAGCAGTACTTC,CASSARRGASYEQYF
TRBV19,TRBJ2-1,TRBD1,once,TGTGCCAGTACCATAAAACCGGGACAGGGATCCAATGAGCAGTTCTTC,CASTIKPGQGSNEQFF
TRBV4-2,TRBJ2-7,.,.,TGTGCCAGCAGCCAAGTTCGAGTCTCCTACGAGCAGTACTTC,CASSQVRVSYEQYF
TRBV5-8,TRBJ2-5,.,.,TGTGCCAGCAGCTTGGACAGGGTAGGGACCCAGTACTTC,CASSLDRVGTQYF
TRBV10-3,TRBJ2-7,TRBD1,.,TGTGCCATCAGTGAGACAAGGACAGGGGGCCGAATAAGAGCCTACGAGCAGTACTTC,CAISETRTGGRIRAYEQYF
TRBV18,TRBJ1-1,.,.,TGTGCCAGCTCACCACCCAGGATTACGGGGTTTGGAACTGAAGCTTTCTTT,CASSPPRITGFGTEAFF
TRBV19,TRBJ2-3,.,.,TGTGCCAGTAGTATTTCGAGGGGGAGCACAGATACGCAGTATTTT,CASSISRGSTDTQYF
TRBV5-6,TRBJ2-7,TRBD2,.,TGTGCCAGCAGCCCTGGGACTAGCGGGCTATACGAGCAGTACTTC,CASSPGTSGLYEQYF